The clone carrying this TCR beta chain was seen more than once but under ten times. The target antigen is unknown. This specimen belongs to a study of blood T cells in healthy people across ages. Study-wide results and limits: The authors considered diversity estimates from one million T cells to be underestimates.

Sample-barcoded 5' priming and a J-beta primer mix drove a second PCR of 7 to 11 cycles. TCRdb reanalysed the 5' RACE reads using MiXCR and keeps one entry per CDR3 protein. This sample yields about 800,000 distinct CDR3 sequences, of which 20% to 25% are seen a single time; approximately 3.7% belongs to the top ten. The data were also submitted as part of a second study, on T cells of mothers and their children.

The receptor was isolated from a boy between 5 and 17 years old in good health. The sequenced sample was blood.

The CDR3 here is CASSLGQLFYEQYF. The CDR3 DNA sequence: TGTGCCAGCAGCTTAGGCCAGCTTTTTTACGAGCAGTACTTC. The chain carries TRBV7-2 and TRBJ2-7; D not certain. The length of the CDR3 is 14 residues. The V and J ends lost 1 base and 4 bases respectively, with 11 bases between them. Germline V CDR1 and CDR2: SGHTA, FQGNSA.